This passage covers 16 T cell receptor beta chains from one sample sequenced in a study of OX40 agonist ivuxolimab in advanced cancers. Clones were sequenced by immunoSEQ multiplex PCR, and TCRdb holds only the in-frame ones, with some missing. The sample has approximately 50,000 clones; approximately 80% are singletons. Sequencing used CD4+ or CD8+ T cells sorted from blood, obtained in a trial of the OX40 agonist ivuxolimab. The receptors stem from an adult with an advanced solid tumor such as melanoma, head and neck, liver or kidney cancer.

The chain has TRBV2 and TRBJ1-5; tentative D call: TRBD1 (5 bases). Germline lookup yields CDR1 SNHLY and CDR2 FYNNEI. The CDR3 is 14 residues long. Trimming shortened V by 2 bases and J by 5 bases, and 10 bases separated the two germline ends. For the CDR3, the DNA is TGTGCCAGCAGTGAACGGACAAAGGATCAGCCCCAGCATTTT. This translates into CASSERTKDQPQHF.

The J gene is TRBJ2-4, the V gene TRBV2; 8 bases match TRBD1. CDR1 SNHLY and CDR2 FYNNEI come from the germline V gene. Trimming cost V 9 bases and J 0 bases; bases outside gene matches: 4. The CDR3 loop spans 14 amino acids. The CDR3: CARGQAVAKNIQYF. Here the CDR3 DNA reads TGTGCCAGGGGACAGGCCGTAGCCAAAAACATTCAGTACTTC.

The table lists this clone with a count of one. The chain recombines TRBV11-1 with TRBJ2-5; D is unresolved. Trimming left V 6 bases short and J 1 base short, with 15 bases between. The germline CDR1 and CDR2 sequences are SGHAT and FQDESV (reference sequence). The CDR3 is made up of 15 amino acids. CDR3 region: CASSQAPLFQETQYF. In DNA form, the CDR3 reads TGTGCCAGCAGTCAGGCCCCGCTATTCCAAGAGACCCAGTACTTC.

This chain joins TRBV28 and TRBJ2-1, with D tentatively TRBD2 (6 bases). Trimming pared 3 bases from V and 2 bases from J, leaving 11 bases between. Germline assignment: CDR1 MDHEN and CDR2 SYDVKM. The CDR3 is 15 amino acids. DNA for the CDR3: TGTGCCAGCAGTTTGGGAGGTTCTACCTACAATGAGCAGTTCTTC. This encodes CASSLGGSTYNEQFF.

The rearrangement joins TRBV10-3 to TRBJ2-1; D is unresolved. V shed 7 bases and J shed 4 bases, with 11 bases lying between them. Germline values: CDR1 ENHRY, CDR2 SYGVKD. The CDR3 spans 13 residues. The CDR3 coding sequence is TGTGCCATCACCAAGGCCAGGTACAATGAGCAGTTCTTC. Protein sequence: CAITKARYNEQFF.

The V gene is TRBV7-2, the J gene TRBJ1-1; a weak D match, TRBD1 (5 bases). The CDR3 is 14 residues long. Germline values: CDR1 SGHTA, CDR2 FQGNSA. Trimming stripped 2 bases from V and 5 bases from J, with 12 bases between. The CDR3, as DNA: TGTGCCAGCAGCTTACTACAGGAGAGGACTGAAGCTTTCTTT. Translating gives CASSLLQERTEAFF.

The V call is TRBV27, the J call TRBJ1-3, with D unresolved. Trimming took off 6 bases at V and 2 bases at J, with 17 bases between the two ends. The CDR3 runs to 16 residues. Germline V CDR1 and CDR2: MNHEY, SMNVEV (reference sequence). DNA for the CDR3: TGTGCCAGCAGCCCAGGACTAATCAACGCTGGAAACACCATATATTTT. This sequence encodes CASSPGLINAGNTIYF.

The chain is built from TRBV2 and TRBJ1-5, with D tentatively TRBD1 (5 bases). The ends were cut back, 4 bases at V and 6 bases at J, with 10 bases in the middle. In germline, CDR1 is SNHLY, CDR2 FYNNEI. This CDR3 has 13 amino acids. The CDR3 nucleotides read TGTGCCAGCAGTGCACAGGTCCGTCAGCCCCAGCATTTT. Translated, it gives CASSAQVRQPQHF.

This chain uses TRBV20-1 with TRBJ2-3; no clear D gene. Per germline, CDR1 DFQATT and CDR2 SNEGSKA (reference sequence). V was trimmed by 5 bases and J by 2 bases, leaving 5 bases between them. CDR3 length: 11 residues. CDR3 sequence reads: CSAPYTDTQYF. The DNA of the CDR3 is TGCAGTGCTCCCTACACAGATACGCAGTATTTT.

V gene TRBV2 combines with J gene TRBJ1-4; D uncertain. This CDR3 has 14 amino acids. CDR1 SNHLY and CDR2 FYNNEI come from the germline V gene. Trimming stripped 3 bases from V and 5 bases from J, with 10 bases between. This CDR3 is CASSDQAINEKLFF. The CDR3 region has the DNA TGTGCCAGCAGTGACCAGGCTATCAATGAAAAACTGTTTTTT.

The rearrangement uses TRBV18 and TRBJ2-3, with 9 nucleotides matching TRBD1. The CDR3 is 16 residues long. Per germline, CDR1 KGHSH and CDR2 LQKENI. The junction had 6 bases not matched to a gene; V was cut back by 1 base and J by 4 bases. The CDR3 region has the DNA TGTGCCAGCTCACCACTACAGGGGGCAGGGGCAGATACGCAGTATTTT. Amino acids: CASSPLQGAGADTQYF.

This sequence joins TRBV11-2 and TRBJ1-1; 7 bases match TRBD1. V lost 1 base to trimming and J lost 5 bases; unmatched junction nucleotides: 7. This CDR3 is built from 15 residues. CDR1 SGHAT and CDR2 FQNNGV come from the germline V gene. In nucleotides, the CDR3 is TGTGCCAGCAGCTTAGGTGGACAGGAAACGACTGAAGCTTTCTTT. Translation: CASSLGGQETTEAFF.

The sample holds one count of this clone. This rearrangement joins TRBV11-2 to TRBJ2-2, with TRBD2 matching 11 bases. The CDR3 extends over 17 amino acids. V lost 5 bases to trimming and J lost 0 bases; unmatched junction nucleotides: 5. The germline V gene has CDR1 SGHAT and CDR2 FQNNGV. CDR3 coding DNA: TGTGCCAGCAGCCCGACTAGCGGGATCGCGAACACCGGGGAGCTGTTTTTT. The encoded protein is CASSPTSGIANTGELFF.

The gene calls are TRBV6-1 and TRBJ2-7, with D uncertain. V was pared by 4 bases and J by 0 bases, with 13 bases between. Germline CDR1 and CDR2: MNHNS and SASEGT. The CDR3 has 15 amino acids. CDR3 nucleotide sequence: TGTGCCAGCAGTGTCAGACCCTTGAGCTCCTACGAGCAGTACTTC. As protein: CASSVRPLSSYEQYF.

This chain uses TRBV4-3 with TRBJ1-2, with 9 bases aligning to TRBD1. V dropped 1 base and J dropped 4; count of bases not matched to a gene: 10. The CDR3 has 17 residues. From germline, CDR1 is LGHNA and CDR2 YSLEER. The CDR3 here is CASSQGSGTGRTYGYTF. The CDR3, as DNA: TGCGCCAGCAGCCAAGGATCTGGGACAGGGAGAACCTATGGCTACACCTTC.

The chain combines TRBV2 with TRBJ1-2; the D gene is possibly TRBD1 (5 bases). Trimming removed 4 bases at V and 2 bases at J, with 5 bases between. Germline V CDR1 and CDR2: SNHLY, FYNNEI. The CDR3 spans 12 residues. CDR3 DNA: TGTGCCAGCAGTGGGGGGAACTATGGCTACACCTTC. This encodes CASSGGNYGYTF.